The 19 T cell receptor beta chains reported below all come from one sample, sequenced in a study of cytomegalovirus exposure and HLA in healthy donors. This PCR relied on a set of 60 Vbeta primers and 13 Jbeta primers. Assay used: immunoSEQ multiplex PCR; TCRdb lists only in-frame clones, some missing. The repertoire holds about 180,000 clones, with approximately 80% as singletons. The sequenced sample consisted of PBMCs. These receptors originate from a girl aged 10 to 17 in good health and CMV-seropositive.

The chain combines TRBV5-8 with TRBJ1-5; D gene ambiguous. Trimming shortened V by 4 bases and J by 0 bases, and 11 bases separated the two germline ends. Germline V CDR1 and CDR2: SGHTS, YDEGEE. This CDR3 comprises 15 residues. Here the CDR3 DNA reads TGTGCCAGCAGCAGAGCGCGGATTAGCAATCAGCCCCAGCATTTT. Its translation: CASSRARISNQPQHF.

This sequence joins TRBV19 and TRBJ1-2; D is unresolved. V dropped 3 bases and J dropped 2 bases, with 7 bases sitting between them. CDR1 is LNHDA, CDR2 SQIVND, per germline (reference sequence). The CDR3 runs to 13 residues. The CDR3 DNA sequence: TGTGCCAGTAGTATCAATCCCAACTATGGCTACACCTTC. Its protein is CASSINPNYGYTF.

This chain uses TRBV19 with TRBJ1-1; the match to TRBD1 covers 8 bases. The length of the CDR3 is 14 residues. The germline V gene encodes CDR1 LNHDA and CDR2 SQIVND (reference sequence). With V trimmed by 5 bases and J by 0 bases, 2 bases remained unmatched. Here the CDR3 reads CASSWTGLNTEAFF. CDR3 nucleotides: TGTGCCAGTAGTTGGACAGGGTTGAACACTGAAGCTTTCTTT.

The chain couples TRBV21-1 to TRBJ2-4; the table calls TRBD2, which could not be checked here. TRBV21-1 is a pseudogene locus. CDR3 length: 18 amino acids. CDR3 in amino acids: CASSKALWGGIAKNIQYF. The CDR3 DNA follows: TGTGCCAGCAGCAAAGCCTTATGGGGGGGGATAGCCAAAAACATTCAGTACTTC.

V and J are TRBV4-3 and TRBJ1-1, with D maybe TRBD1 (5 bases). V gave up 1 base and J gave up 0 bases, with 12 bases separating them. The CDR3 totals 16 residues. In germline, CDR1 is LGHNA, CDR2 YSLEER. The CDR3 here is CASSQGLDSMNTEAFF. DNA for the CDR3: TGCGCCAGCAGCCAAGGTCTTGACAGTATGAACACTGAAGCTTTCTTT.

V is TRBV19 and J is TRBJ1-1, with no clear D. The germline V and J ends were trimmed by 6 bases and 4 bases, with 12 bases remaining between them. Germline CDR1 is LNHDA and CDR2 is SQIVND (reference sequence). CDR3 size: 13 residues. As DNA, the CDR3 is TGTGCCAGTAGCATGGGCGGAGGCACTGAAGCTTTCTTT. It specifies CASSMGGGTEAFF.

The gene calls are TRBV5-1 and TRBJ2-2; D call uncertain. Trimming left V 3 bases short and J 5 bases short, with 8 bases between. Germline V lookup: CDR1 SGHRS, CDR2 YFSETQ. CDR3 length: 13 residues. CDR3 residues: CASSSRVTGELFF. CDR3 in DNA: TGCGCCAGCAGCTCCCGGGTAACCGGGGAGCTGTTTTTT.

The chain carries TRBV27 and TRBJ2-7; 7 positions agree with TRBD1. J gave up 6 bases and V 0 bases, and 5 bases lay outside the gene matches. Germline CDR1 reads MNHEY; CDR2 reads SMNVEV (reference sequence). The CDR3 runs 14 residues. Here the CDR3 reads CASSLSAEGAEQYF. The DNA for the CDR3 is TGTGCCAGCAGTTTATCGGCCGAGGGGGCCGAGCAGTACTTC.

The V gene is TRBV7-8, the J gene TRBJ1-5; D remains unclear. CDR1 and CDR2 (germline): SGHVS, FQNEAQ. The CDR3 length is 14 residues. V was clipped by 5 bases and J by 7 bases, with 15 bases between them. Written as DNA, the CDR3 is TGTGCCAGCAGCGTCCGGTATGTTAAGCAGCCCCAGCATTTT. Its protein is CASSVRYVKQPQHF.

This rearrangement joins TRBV9 to TRBJ2-5; TRBD1 matches at 10 bases. TRBJ2-7 matches the DNA end more closely, so the J call is doubtful. The germline V gene encodes CDR1 SGDLS and CDR2 YYNGEE. The CDR3 is made up of 14 amino acids. The CDR3 nucleotides read TGTGCCAGCAGACCGGACAGGGGGTTTTACGAGCAGTACTTC. This translates into CASRPDRGFYEQYF.

Details on this clone: The sample contains more than one DNA sequence encoding this CDR3. V is TRBV6-5 and J is TRBJ2-7; 10 bases map to TRBD2. Germline V CDR1 and CDR2: MNHEY, SVGAGI. CDR3 length: 15 residues. After removal of 0 bases from V and 2 bases from J, the junction contained 1 base not matched to a gene. The CDR3 protein is CASSYSGLAAYEQYF. CDR3 in DNA: TGTGCCAGCAGTTACTCCGGACTAGCGGCCTACGAGCAGTACTTC.

The CDR3 bases are TGCGCCAGCAAGGTAGGGACTAGCGGAAACTACGAGCAGTACTTC. Encoded protein: CASKVGTSGNYEQYF. The chain couples TRBV5-1 to TRBJ2-5; 11 nucleotides match TRBD2. The better agreement between TRBJ2-7 and the DNA end casts doubt on the J call. CDR3 length equals 15 residues. The germline V gene has CDR1 SGHRS and CDR2 YFSETQ.

The sample holds a few counts of this clone. The rearrangement joins TRBV6-1 to TRBJ2-6; D perhaps matches TRBD1 (6 bases). In germline, CDR1 is MNHNS, CDR2 SASEGT. The CDR3 spans 15 residues. Trimming removed 7 bases from V and 2 bases from J, with 12 bases in between. The CDR3 DNA reads as TGTGCCAGCATGACAGGTTCGGCTGGGGCCAACGTCCTGACTTTC. This gives the protein CASMTGSAGANVLTF.

Concerning this clone itself: The sample has other DNA sequences that encode this CDR3 too. V and J are TRBV5-6 and TRBJ1-1, with D unresolved. This CDR3 has 13 amino acids. V was shortened by 0 bases and J by 5 bases, with 8 bases between the two germline ends. CDR1 SGHDT and CDR2 YYEEEE come from the germline V gene. The CDR3 nucleotides read TGTGCCAGCAGCTTGGGTAGAGGGACTGAAGCTTTCTTT. Its translation is CASSLGRGTEAFF.

This clone was observed a handful of times. DNA of the CDR3: TGCAGCGTCTTGGGGAGCGGGATCTGGAATGAGCAGTTCTTC. It is translated as CSVLGSGIWNEQFF. The chain uses TRBV29-1 and TRBJ2-1, with 7 bases identical to TRBD2. Trimming at V came to 6 bases and at J to 7 bases, leaving 12 bases not matched to a gene. The germline V gene encodes CDR1 SQVTM and CDR2 ANQGSEA. The CDR3 has 14 amino acids.

V is TRBV25-1 and J is TRBJ1-2; 7 bases fit TRBD1. CDR3 size: 18 residues. The V gene end was trimmed by 1 base and the J gene end by 2 bases; junction bases not matched to a gene: 13. Germline loops: CDR1 MGHDK, CDR2 SYGVNS. The CDR3 reads CASSEFPPGGTLNYGYTF. The DNA of the CDR3 is TGTGCCAGCAGTGAATTCCCCCCAGGGGGGACACTAAACTATGGCTACACCTTC.

V is TRBV30 and J is TRBJ2-7; 10 bases are shared with TRBD2. Germline V gene sequence: CDR1 GTSNPN, CDR2 SVGIG (reference sequence). After removal of 0 bases from V and 5 bases from J, the junction contained 4 bases not matched to a gene. The CDR3 has 14 residues. The chain's CDR3 is CAWSVTSGRDEQYF. In DNA, the CDR3 is TGTGCCTGGAGTGTAACCAGCGGGAGGGACGAGCAGTACTTC.

This chain joins TRBV29-1 and TRBJ2-7, with 13 bases that match TRBD2. Trimming at V came to 8 bases and at J to 6 bases, leaving 7 bases not matched to a gene. The CDR3 covers 13 residues. CDR1 is SQVTM, CDR2 ANQGSEA, per germline. In DNA, the CDR3 is TGCAGCATGAAGCGGACTAGCGGGAGCGAGCAGTACTTC. Translated: CSMKRTSGSEQYF.

The chain recombines TRBV10-2 with TRBJ2-7; D is ambiguous. The V gene lost 5 bases and the J gene lost 4 bases, with 6 bases spanning the gap. CDR1 WSHSY and CDR2 SAAADI come from the germline V gene. This CDR3 is built from 11 residues. Here the CDR3 DNA reads TGCGCCAGCAGTACCCAGTACGAGCAGTACTTC. Its protein product is CASSTQYEQYF.